Included here is one TCR beta chain sequence, with context. The data originate from a study of CD4+ T cells in melanoma. Germline assignment: CDR1 SGHTA and CDR2 FQGNSA. The CDR3 is made up of 12 amino acids. V lost 7 bases and J lost 5, with 9 bases in between. Assay used: immunoSEQ multiplex PCR; TCRdb lists only in-frame clones, some missing. Among tens of thousands of clones listed, about 72% were seen once. This chain links TRBV7-2 with TRBJ2-1, with D hard to call. This clonotype was sampled from a human donor with melanoma. The specimen was tumor tissue. DNA of the CDR3: TGTGCCAGCACCTTGGTCCACAATGAGCAGTTCTTC. Residues: CASTLVHNEQFF.